The rows below give T cell receptor beta chains drawn from one sample of a study of shared clonotypes between healthy human individuals. This table comes from immunoSEQ multiplex PCR, and its TCRdb copy is limited to in-frame clones, with some not included. The table shows about 2.4 million clones, with approximately 90% occurring only once. The sample taken for sequencing was naive CD4+ T cells sorted from blood. These receptor sequences come from a man aged 18 to 30 in good health. CDR3s include the opening cysteine and the closing phenylalanine or tryptophan. Each record gives: J gene, clone size, D gene, V gene, CDR3 protein, CDR3 DNA. D genes are given only for firm matches. Where a row states a size, it is once, few, many or the class of an expanded clone; other rows omit it.

j_call: TRBJ1-5
clone_size: few
d_call: -
v_call: TRBV2
cdr3_aa: CASSGGNQPQHF
cdr3_nt: TGTGCCAGCAGTGGGGGAAATCAGCCCCAGCATTTT

j_call: TRBJ1-4
clone_size: -
d_call: -
v_call: TRBV11-2
cdr3_aa: CASSRPGLRNEKLFF
cdr3_nt: TGTGCCAGCAGCCGACCGGGACTTCGAAATGAAAAACTGTTTTTT

j_call: TRBJ2-6
clone_size: -
d_call: TRBD1
v_call: TRBV19
cdr3_aa: CAGSTGAGANVLTF
cdr3_nt: TGTGCCGGATCGACAGGGGCTGGGGCCAACGTCCTGACTTTC

j_call: TRBJ1-2
clone_size: -
d_call: -
v_call: TRBV6-5
cdr3_aa: CASSRSNVDYGYTF
cdr3_nt: TGTGCCAGCAGCCGAAGTAATGTTGACTATGGCTACACCTTC

j_call: TRBJ2-7
clone_size: -
d_call: -
v_call: TRBV5-4
cdr3_aa: CASSLPGQGIEQYF
cdr3_nt: TGTGCCAGCAGCTTACCGGGTCAGGGGATCGAGCAGTACTTC

j_call: TRBJ2-2
clone_size: -
d_call: -
v_call: TRBV5-6
cdr3_aa: CASSQGPNTGELFF
cdr3_nt: TGTGCCAGCAGCCAAGGACCGAACACCGGGGAGCTGTTTTTT

j_call: TRBJ1-3
clone_size: -
d_call: TRBD1
v_call: TRBV18
cdr3_aa: CASSPGQERNTIYF
cdr3_nt: TGTGCCAGCTCACCCGGACAGGAGAGAAACACCATATATTTT

j_call: TRBJ2-7
clone_size: -
d_call: -
v_call: TRBV6-1
cdr3_aa: CASSEPGRAYEQYF
cdr3_nt: TGTGCCAGCAGTGAACCAGGGCGTGCCTACGAGCAGTACTTC

j_call: TRBJ2-7
clone_size: -
d_call: -
v_call: TRBV30
cdr3_aa: CAWRDSPYEQYF
cdr3_nt: TGTGCCTGGAGGGACAGCCCCTACGAGCAGTACTTC

j_call: TRBJ1-5
clone_size: few
d_call: TRBD1
v_call: TRBV28
cdr3_aa: CASSSRDRESNQPQHF
cdr3_nt: TGTGCCAGCAGTAGCCGGGACAGGGAAAGCAATCAGCCCCAGCATTTT

j_call: TRBJ2-1
clone_size: once
d_call: -
v_call: TRBV11-2
cdr3_aa: CASSLEGGQYNEQFF
cdr3_nt: TGTGCCAGCAGCTTGGAAGGGGGACAATACAATGAGCAGTTCTTC

j_call: TRBJ1-1
clone_size: -
d_call: -
v_call: TRBV27
cdr3_aa: CASSLGNTEAFF
cdr3_nt: TGTGCCAGCAGTTTGGGGAACACTGAAGCTTTCTTT

j_call: TRBJ1-1
clone_size: once
d_call: -
v_call: TRBV7-9
cdr3_aa: CASSFWGAQTEAFF
cdr3_nt: TGTGCCAGCAGCTTTTGGGGGGCGCAGACTGAAGCTTTCTTT

j_call: TRBJ2-7
clone_size: -
d_call: TRBD1
v_call: TRBV28
cdr3_aa: CASSSGRGKGFYEQYF
cdr3_nt: TGTGCCAGCAGTTCTGGCAGGGGGAAGGGTTTCTACGAGCAGTACTTC

j_call: TRBJ1-2
clone_size: -
d_call: -
v_call: TRBV28
cdr3_aa: CASSQGGVEGNYGYTF
cdr3_nt: TGTGCCAGCAGTCAAGGGGGGGTCGAGGGAAACTATGGCTACACCTTC

j_call: TRBJ2-1
clone_size: -
d_call: -
v_call: TRBV11-3
cdr3_aa: CASSLDFSYNEQFF
cdr3_nt: TGTGCCAGCAGCTTAGACTTTTCCTACAATGAGCAGTTCTTC

j_call: TRBJ2-1
clone_size: once
d_call: -
v_call: TRBV30
cdr3_aa: CAWSSQNEQFF
cdr3_nt: TGTGCCTGGAGTTCTCAGAATGAGCAGTTCTTC

j_call: TRBJ2-1
clone_size: -
d_call: -
v_call: TRBV18
cdr3_aa: CASSPVGSSYNEQFF
cdr3_nt: TGTGCCAGCTCACCCGTGGGCTCTTCCTACAATGAGCAGTTCTTC

j_call: TRBJ2-1
clone_size: -
d_call: TRBD2
v_call: TRBV11-2
cdr3_aa: CASSFRAGLAANEQFF
cdr3_nt: TGTGCCAGCAGCTTTAGGGCGGGACTAGCGGCGAATGAGCAGTTCTTC

j_call: TRBJ1-1
clone_size: -
d_call: -
v_call: TRBV5-1
cdr3_aa: CASSLVGSGNTEAFF
cdr3_nt: TGCGCCAGCAGCTTGGTCGGTTCGGGGAACACTGAAGCTTTCTTT

j_call: TRBJ2-1
clone_size: -
d_call: -
v_call: TRBV4-3
cdr3_aa: CASSHDGAWDEQFF
cdr3_nt: TGCGCCAGCAGCCATGACGGGGCGTGGGATGAGCAGTTCTTC

j_call: TRBJ2-1
clone_size: -
d_call: -
v_call: TRBV28
cdr3_aa: CASGNNEQFF
cdr3_nt: TGTGCCAGTGGAAACAATGAGCAGTTCTTC

j_call: TRBJ2-7
clone_size: -
d_call: -
v_call: TRBV19
cdr3_aa: CASSLDRWGYEQYF
cdr3_nt: TGTGCCAGTAGCCTCGACAGGTGGGGCTACGAGCAGTACTTC

j_call: TRBJ2-7
clone_size: -
d_call: -
v_call: TRBV21-1
cdr3_aa: CASSNSGTGHYEQYF
cdr3_nt: TGTGCCAGCAGCAACAGCGGGACAGGACACTACGAGCAGTACTTC

j_call: TRBJ1-5
clone_size: few
d_call: -
v_call: TRBV7-9
cdr3_aa: CASSSTGYQPQHF
cdr3_nt: TGTGCCAGCAGCTCGACAGGTTATCAGCCCCAGCATTTT

j_call: TRBJ2-5
clone_size: -
d_call: -
v_call: TRBV7-9
cdr3_aa: CASSFNQETQYF
cdr3_nt: TGTGCCAGCAGCTTTAACCAAGAGACCCAGTACTTC

j_call: TRBJ1-1
clone_size: few
d_call: -
v_call: TRBV5-1
cdr3_aa: CASSLEAELNTEAFF
cdr3_nt: TGCGCCAGCAGCTTGGAGGCAGAGTTAAACACTGAAGCTTTCTTT

j_call: TRBJ2-4
clone_size: -
d_call: -
v_call: TRBV6-1
cdr3_aa: CASSAGDSKNIQYF
cdr3_nt: TGTGCCAGCAGCGCAGGGGACTCCAAAAACATTCAGTACTTC

j_call: TRBJ2-3
clone_size: -
d_call: -
v_call: TRBV5-1
cdr3_aa: CASSRSSGPGTDTQYF
cdr3_nt: TGCGCCAGCAGCCGGAGTTCCGGGCCGGGCACAGATACGCAGTATTTT

j_call: TRBJ2-3
clone_size: -
d_call: -
v_call: TRBV2
cdr3_aa: CASSGGTDTQYF
cdr3_nt: TGTGCCAGCAGTGGAGGTACAGATACGCAGTATTTT

j_call: TRBJ2-7
clone_size: -
d_call: -
v_call: TRBV6-5
cdr3_aa: CASSNTGWQLEQYF
cdr3_nt: TGTGCCAGCAGCAACACCGGCTGGCAGCTCGAGCAGTACTTC

j_call: TRBJ2-3
clone_size: -
d_call: -
v_call: TRBV5-1
cdr3_aa: CASSLIVERADTQYF
cdr3_nt: TGCGCCAGCAGCTTAATAGTGGAGCGCGCAGATACGCAGTATTTT

j_call: TRBJ2-7
clone_size: -
d_call: -
v_call: TRBV11-2
cdr3_aa: CASSLIERRYEQYF
cdr3_nt: TGTGCCAGCAGCTTAATCGAGAGAAGGTACGAGCAGTACTTC

j_call: TRBJ2-7
clone_size: -
d_call: -
v_call: TRBV27
cdr3_aa: CASSSRRPRAMGSYEQYF
cdr3_nt: TGTGCCAGCAGTTCCCGCAGACCCAGGGCGATGGGCTCCTACGAGCAGTACTTC

j_call: TRBJ2-4
clone_size: -
d_call: -
v_call: TRBV6-5
cdr3_aa: CASSYSIEGNIQYF
cdr3_nt: TGTGCCAGCAGTTACTCGATCGAGGGGAACATTCAGTACTTC

j_call: TRBJ2-2
clone_size: once
d_call: -
v_call: TRBV7-2
cdr3_aa: CASSLVRDAGELFF
cdr3_nt: TGTGCCAGCAGCTTAGTCAGGGACGCCGGGGAGCTGTTTTTT

j_call: TRBJ1-5
clone_size: -
d_call: TRBD1
v_call: TRBV19
cdr3_aa: CASTGGGLPSNQPQHF
cdr3_nt: TGTGCCAGTACAGGGGGCGGGCTACCTAGCAATCAGCCCCAGCATTTT

j_call: TRBJ2-1
clone_size: -
d_call: -
v_call: TRBV7-9
cdr3_aa: CASSFNGNEQFF
cdr3_nt: TGTGCCAGCAGCTTCAACGGCAATGAGCAGTTCTTC

j_call: TRBJ1-1
clone_size: -
d_call: -
v_call: TRBV28
cdr3_aa: CASSQSVEAFF
cdr3_nt: TGTGCCAGCAGCCAGTCAGTTGAAGCTTTCTTT

j_call: TRBJ2-1
clone_size: -
d_call: TRBD2
v_call: TRBV11-2
cdr3_aa: CASSTSSGSYNEQFF
cdr3_nt: TGTGCCAGCAGCACCTCTAGCGGGTCCTACAATGAGCAGTTCTTC

j_call: TRBJ2-5
clone_size: -
d_call: -
v_call: TRBV10-2
cdr3_aa: CASSEQGIRETQYF
cdr3_nt: TGCGCCAGCAGTGAGCAGGGTATTAGGGAGACCCAGTACTTC

j_call: TRBJ2-3
clone_size: -
d_call: TRBD1
v_call: TRBV2
cdr3_aa: CASSERTGGRQDTQYF
cdr3_nt: TGTGCCAGCAGTGAAAGGACAGGGGGCCGGCAAGATACGCAGTATTTT

j_call: TRBJ2-7
clone_size: -
d_call: -
v_call: TRBV7-2
cdr3_aa: CASSSTVLDRNSYEQYF
cdr3_nt: TGTGCCAGCAGCTCAACCGTACTGGACAGAAACTCCTACGAGCAGTACTTC

j_call: TRBJ1-4
clone_size: -
d_call: -
v_call: TRBV28
cdr3_aa: CATIQAGEKLFF
cdr3_nt: TGTGCCACCATCCAAGCGGGGGAAAAACTGTTTTTT

j_call: TRBJ2-3
clone_size: -
d_call: TRBD2
v_call: TRBV6-1
cdr3_aa: CASRERGGTDTQYF
cdr3_nt: TGTGCCAGCAGGGAGCGGGGAGGCACAGATACGCAGTATTTT

j_call: TRBJ2-2
clone_size: -
d_call: -
v_call: TRBV30
cdr3_aa: CAWRGAYTGELFF
cdr3_nt: TGTGCCTGGAGGGGGGCCTACACCGGGGAGCTGTTTTTT

j_call: TRBJ1-4
clone_size: -
d_call: -
v_call: TRBV19
cdr3_aa: CATREGRISNEKLFF
cdr3_nt: TGTGCCACAAGGGAGGGGCGCATATCTAATGAAAAACTGTTTTTT

j_call: TRBJ1-2
clone_size: -
d_call: -
v_call: TRBV10-1
cdr3_aa: CASSNSSPYDGYTF
cdr3_nt: TGCGCCAGCAGCAATAGTAGTCCCTATGACGGCTACACCTTC

j_call: TRBJ2-1
clone_size: once
d_call: TRBD2
v_call: TRBV14
cdr3_aa: CASGPPGLAGNEQFF
cdr3_nt: TGTGCCAGCGGTCCTCCGGGACTAGCGGGGAATGAGCAGTTCTTC

j_call: TRBJ1-1
clone_size: -
d_call: TRBD1
v_call: TRBV7-2
cdr3_aa: CASSKRQGNTEAFF
cdr3_nt: TGTGCCAGCAGCAAAAGACAGGGGAACACTGAAGCTTTCTTT

j_call: TRBJ1-4
clone_size: few
d_call: -
v_call: TRBV2
cdr3_aa: CASRIHLSGEKLFF
cdr3_nt: TGTGCCAGCAGAATCCACTTGTCGGGAGAAAAACTGTTTTTT

j_call: TRBJ1-2
clone_size: -
d_call: -
v_call: TRBV28
cdr3_aa: CASSLGGLGLNYGYTF
cdr3_nt: TGTGCCAGCAGTTTGGGGGGTTTGGGCCTTAACTATGGCTACACCTTC

j_call: TRBJ2-3
clone_size: -
d_call: -
v_call: TRBV9
cdr3_aa: CASSTRLGDTQYF
cdr3_nt: TGTGCCAGCAGCACCCGACTAGGTGATACGCAGTATTTT

j_call: TRBJ1-5
clone_size: -
d_call: -
v_call: TRBV18
cdr3_aa: CASSPPNSNQPQHF
cdr3_nt: TGTGCCAGCTCACCACCGAACAGCAATCAGCCTCAGCATTTT

j_call: TRBJ2-5
clone_size: -
d_call: -
v_call: TRBV5-1
cdr3_aa: CASSSVGGETQYF
cdr3_nt: TGCGCCAGCAGCTCTGTTGGGGGGGAGACCCAGTACTTC

j_call: TRBJ1-6
clone_size: few
d_call: -
v_call: TRBV6-5
cdr3_aa: CASSYDGGGSSPLHF
cdr3_nt: TGTGCCAGCAGTTACGACGGGGGAGGAAGTTCACCCCTCCACTTT

j_call: TRBJ2-1
clone_size: -
d_call: -
v_call: TRBV5-1
cdr3_aa: CASSFHLVRDYNEQFF
cdr3_nt: TGCGCCAGCAGCTTTCACTTGGTTAGAGACTACAATGAGCAGTTCTTC

j_call: TRBJ1-2
clone_size: -
d_call: TRBD1
v_call: TRBV27
cdr3_aa: CASSSYPTGGGYTF
cdr3_nt: TGTGCCAGCAGTTCATACCCGACAGGGGGTGGCTACACCTTC

j_call: TRBJ1-5
clone_size: -
d_call: -
v_call: TRBV6-6
cdr3_aa: CASRQWGGGQPQHF
cdr3_nt: TGTGCCAGCAGACAGTGGGGGGGAGGGCAGCCCCAGCATTTT

j_call: TRBJ1-4
clone_size: -
d_call: TRBD1
v_call: TRBV12-5
cdr3_aa: CASGPGQTTNEKLFF
cdr3_nt: TGTGCTAGTGGCCCGGGACAGACAACTAATGAAAAACTGTTTTTT